This T cell receptor (beta chain) was sequenced in a study of human T cells and chemical hapten exposure. Study background: There were per-sample TCR yield variations, arising mainly from small pooled library volume differences.

The J segment lost 3 bases and the V segment lost 2 bases, leaving 3 bases of the junction unmatched. The CDR3 totals 14 residues. Per germline, CDR1 DFQATT and CDR2 SNEGSKA (reference sequence). Unique molecular identifiers were attached to individual cDNA molecules within the library. In the source study's methods: With a range of roughly 20,000 to 690,600, the median per sample was about 87,000 TCRs. TCRdb processed the RACE reads anew with MiXCR; each CDR3 protein has one entry. These V and J calls originate from TCRdb's pipeline instead of the authors' own analysis. Of roughly 130,000 distinct CDR3 sequences detected, more than 7.5% appear once; the ten largest clones hold 1.5% to 2%. Indicated time point: healthy volunteer bleed at 2 weeks. Researchers extracted total RNA from unfractionated whole blood. This clonotype showed up many times. What it recognizes is unknown. Notes on the study in general: With regard to DPC sensitization, TCRs above 1 in 1000 frequency did not change.

The receptor's source is a male donor in good health. Some clones in this sample may be carry-over from other donors' samples. Sequencing input: whole blood. The rearrangement links TRBV20-1 to TRBJ2-7; 11 bases are a match to TRBD2. This CDR3 is CSARPLAGVYEQYF. CDR3 in DNA: TGCAGTGCTAGACCACTAGCGGGAGTCTACGAGCAGTACTTC.